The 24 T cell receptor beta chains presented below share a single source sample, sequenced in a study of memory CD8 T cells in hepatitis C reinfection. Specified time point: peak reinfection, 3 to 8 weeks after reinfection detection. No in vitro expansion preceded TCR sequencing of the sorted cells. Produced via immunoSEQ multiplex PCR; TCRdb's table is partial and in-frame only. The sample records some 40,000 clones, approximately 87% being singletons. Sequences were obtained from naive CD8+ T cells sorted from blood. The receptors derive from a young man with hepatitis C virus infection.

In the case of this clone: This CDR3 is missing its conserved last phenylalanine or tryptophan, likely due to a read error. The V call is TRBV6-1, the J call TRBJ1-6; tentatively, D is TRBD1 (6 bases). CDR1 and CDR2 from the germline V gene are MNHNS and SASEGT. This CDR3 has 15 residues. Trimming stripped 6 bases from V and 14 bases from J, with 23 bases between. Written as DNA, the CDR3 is TGTGCCAGCAGGGCTATGGACAGCCTAAGTTGGGCCCTCCACCTT. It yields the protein CASRAMDSLSWALHL.

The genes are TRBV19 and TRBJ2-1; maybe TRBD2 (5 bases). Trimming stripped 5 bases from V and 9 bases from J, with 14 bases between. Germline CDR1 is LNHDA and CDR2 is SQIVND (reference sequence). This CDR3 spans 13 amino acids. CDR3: CASSLLVSGEQFF. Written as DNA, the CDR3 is TGTGCCAGTAGTCTTTTGGTAAGCGGTGAGCAGTTCTTC.

CDR3 protein: CASRGLAAYNEQFF. The CDR3 DNA reads as TGTGCCAGCAGGGGACTAGCTGCCTACAATGAGCAGTTCTTC. The V gene is TRBV27, the J gene TRBJ2-1; 9 bases are a match to TRBD2. CDR3 size: 14 residues. The ends lost 6 bases at V and 2 bases at J; junction bases unmatched: 2. Germline CDR1 MNHEY, CDR2 SMNVEV (reference sequence).

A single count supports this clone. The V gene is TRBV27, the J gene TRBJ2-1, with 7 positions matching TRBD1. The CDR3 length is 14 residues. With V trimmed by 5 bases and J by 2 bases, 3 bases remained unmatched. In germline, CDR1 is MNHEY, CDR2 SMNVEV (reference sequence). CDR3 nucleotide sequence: TGTGCCAGCAGTACCGGGACAGCCTACAATGAGCAGTTCTTC. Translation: CASSTGTAYNEQFF.

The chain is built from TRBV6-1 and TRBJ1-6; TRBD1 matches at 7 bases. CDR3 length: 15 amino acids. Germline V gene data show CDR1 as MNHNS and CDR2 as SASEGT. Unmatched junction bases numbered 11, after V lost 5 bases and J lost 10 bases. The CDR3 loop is CASSIRTGIDSPLHF. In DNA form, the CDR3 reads TGTGCCAGCAGTATACGGACAGGAATAGACTCACCCCTCCACTTT.

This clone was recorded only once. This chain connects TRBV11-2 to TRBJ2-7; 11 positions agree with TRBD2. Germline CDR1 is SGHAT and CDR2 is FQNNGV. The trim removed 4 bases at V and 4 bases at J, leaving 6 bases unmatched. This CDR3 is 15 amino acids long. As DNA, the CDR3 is TGTGCCAGCAGCTACACTAGCGGGAGTTCATACGAGCAGTACTTC. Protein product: CASSYTSGSSYEQYF.

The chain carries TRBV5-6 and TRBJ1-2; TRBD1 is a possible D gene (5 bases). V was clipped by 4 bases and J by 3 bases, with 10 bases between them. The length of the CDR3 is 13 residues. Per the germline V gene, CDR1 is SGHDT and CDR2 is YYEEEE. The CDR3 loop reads CASSDGTYYGYTF. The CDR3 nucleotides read TGTGCCAGCAGCGACGGGACTTACTATGGCTACACCTTC.

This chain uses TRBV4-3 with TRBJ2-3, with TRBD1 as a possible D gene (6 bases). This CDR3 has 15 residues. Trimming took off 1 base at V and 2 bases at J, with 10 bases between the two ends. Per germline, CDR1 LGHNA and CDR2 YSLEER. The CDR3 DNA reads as TGCGCCAGCAGCCAAGGGGGGCGGTTCACAGATACGCAGTATTTT. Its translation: CASSQGGRFTDTQYF.

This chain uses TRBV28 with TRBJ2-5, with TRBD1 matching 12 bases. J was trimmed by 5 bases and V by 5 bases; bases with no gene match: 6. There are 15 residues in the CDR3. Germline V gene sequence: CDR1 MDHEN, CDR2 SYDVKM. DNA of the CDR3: TGTGCCAGCAGTCTCCGGGACAGGGGGCTGGAGACCCAGTACTTC. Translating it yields CASSLRDRGLETQYF.

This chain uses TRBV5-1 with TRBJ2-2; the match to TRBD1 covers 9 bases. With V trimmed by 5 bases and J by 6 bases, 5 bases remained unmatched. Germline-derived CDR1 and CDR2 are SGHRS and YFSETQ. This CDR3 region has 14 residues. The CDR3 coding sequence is TGCGCCAGCAGGAGTGGGACAGGGCCCGGGGAGCTGTTTTTT. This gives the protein CASRSGTGPGELFF.

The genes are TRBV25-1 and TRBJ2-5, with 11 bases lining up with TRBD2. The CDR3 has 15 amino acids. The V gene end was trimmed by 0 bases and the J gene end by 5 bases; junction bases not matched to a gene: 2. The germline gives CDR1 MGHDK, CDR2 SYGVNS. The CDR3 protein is CASSEYGTSGETQYF. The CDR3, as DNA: TGTGCCAGCAGTGAATACGGGACTAGCGGCGAGACCCAGTACTTC.

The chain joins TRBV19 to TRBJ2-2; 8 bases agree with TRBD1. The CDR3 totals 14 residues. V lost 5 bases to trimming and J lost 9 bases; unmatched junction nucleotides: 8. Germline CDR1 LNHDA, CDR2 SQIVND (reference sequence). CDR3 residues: CASSAYRGSRELFF. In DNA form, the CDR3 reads TGTGCCAGTAGTGCCTACAGGGGGTCGCGGGAGCTGTTTTTT.

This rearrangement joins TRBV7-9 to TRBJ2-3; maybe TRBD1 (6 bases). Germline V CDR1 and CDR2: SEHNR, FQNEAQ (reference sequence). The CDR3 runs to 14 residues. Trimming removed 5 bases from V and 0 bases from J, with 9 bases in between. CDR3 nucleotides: TGTGCCAGCAGCCCGGACAGAAGCACAGATACGCAGTATTTT. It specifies CASSPDRSTDTQYF.

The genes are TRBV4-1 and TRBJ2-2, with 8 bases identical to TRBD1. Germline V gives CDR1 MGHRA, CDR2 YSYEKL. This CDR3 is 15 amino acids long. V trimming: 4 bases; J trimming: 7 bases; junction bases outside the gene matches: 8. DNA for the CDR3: TGCGCCAGCAGCCTAGGACAGGGTCGGGTCGGGGAGCTGTTTTTT. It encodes CASSLGQGRVGELFF.

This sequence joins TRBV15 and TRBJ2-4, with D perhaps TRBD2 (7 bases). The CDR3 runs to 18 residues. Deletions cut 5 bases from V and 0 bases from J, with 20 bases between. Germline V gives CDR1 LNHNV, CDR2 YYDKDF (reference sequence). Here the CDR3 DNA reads TGTGCCACCAGCGAGGGACTGGGGAGGGGGTTAGCCAAAAACATTCAGTACTTC. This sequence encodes CATSEGLGRGLAKNIQYF.

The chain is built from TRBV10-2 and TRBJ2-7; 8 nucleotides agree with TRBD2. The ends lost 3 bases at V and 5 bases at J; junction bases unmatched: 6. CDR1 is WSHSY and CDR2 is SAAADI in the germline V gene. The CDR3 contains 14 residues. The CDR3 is CASSDVGRANEQYF. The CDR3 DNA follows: TGCGCCAGCAGTGACGTCGGGAGGGCCAACGAGCAGTACTTC.

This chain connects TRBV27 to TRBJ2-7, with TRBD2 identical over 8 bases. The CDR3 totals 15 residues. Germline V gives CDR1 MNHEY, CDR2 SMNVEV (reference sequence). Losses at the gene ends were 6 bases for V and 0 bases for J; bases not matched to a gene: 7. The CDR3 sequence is CASSYSGGSSYEQYF. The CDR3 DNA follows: TGTGCCAGCAGCTACAGCGGGGGTAGCTCCTACGAGCAGTACTTC.

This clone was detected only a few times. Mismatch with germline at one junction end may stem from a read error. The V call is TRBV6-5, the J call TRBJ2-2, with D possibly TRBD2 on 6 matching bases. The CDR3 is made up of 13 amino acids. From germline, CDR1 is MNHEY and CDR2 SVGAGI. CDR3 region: CASTSGFPGGLFF. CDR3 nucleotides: TGTGCCAGCACCTCAGGGTTTCCCGGGGGGCTGTTTTTT.

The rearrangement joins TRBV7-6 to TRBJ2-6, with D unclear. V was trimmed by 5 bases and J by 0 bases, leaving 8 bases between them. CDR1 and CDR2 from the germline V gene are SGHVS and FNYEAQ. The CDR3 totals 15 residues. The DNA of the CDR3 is TGTGCCAGCAGCCCCCTGAGCTCTGGGGCCAACGTCCTGACTTTC. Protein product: CASSPLSSGANVLTF.

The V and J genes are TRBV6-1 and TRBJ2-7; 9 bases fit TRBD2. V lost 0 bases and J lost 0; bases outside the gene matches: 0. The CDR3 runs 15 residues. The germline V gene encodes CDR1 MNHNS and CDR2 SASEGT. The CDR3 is CASSEASGGSYEQYF. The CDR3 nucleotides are TGTGCCAGCAGTGAAGCTAGCGGGGGCTCCTACGAGCAGTACTTC.

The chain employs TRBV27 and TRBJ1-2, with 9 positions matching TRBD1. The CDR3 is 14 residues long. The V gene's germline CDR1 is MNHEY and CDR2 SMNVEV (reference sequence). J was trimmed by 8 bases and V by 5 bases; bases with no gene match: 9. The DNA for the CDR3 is TGTGCCAGCAGTCCGGGACAGGGTTTTGGGGGCTACACCTTC. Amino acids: CASSPGQGFGGYTF.

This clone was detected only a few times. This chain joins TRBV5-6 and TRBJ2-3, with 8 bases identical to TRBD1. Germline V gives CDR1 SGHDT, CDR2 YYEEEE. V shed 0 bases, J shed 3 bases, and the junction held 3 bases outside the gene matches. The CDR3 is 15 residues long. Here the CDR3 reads CASSLEGQGTDTQYF. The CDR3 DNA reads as TGTGCCAGCAGCTTGGAAGGACAGGGAACAGATACGCAGTATTTT.

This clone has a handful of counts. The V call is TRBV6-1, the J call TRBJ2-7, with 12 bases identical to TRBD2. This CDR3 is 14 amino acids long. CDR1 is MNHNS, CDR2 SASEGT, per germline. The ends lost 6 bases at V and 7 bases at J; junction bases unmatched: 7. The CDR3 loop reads CASRRLAGDGEQYF. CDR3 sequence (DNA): TGTGCCAGCAGAAGACTAGCGGGAGATGGAGAGCAGTACTTC.

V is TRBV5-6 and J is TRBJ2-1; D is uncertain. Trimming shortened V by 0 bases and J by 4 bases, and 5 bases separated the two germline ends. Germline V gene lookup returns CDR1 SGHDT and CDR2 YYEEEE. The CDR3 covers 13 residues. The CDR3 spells CASSLGTYNEQFF. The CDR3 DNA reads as TGTGCCAGCAGCTTGGGAACTTACAATGAGCAGTTCTTC.